Shown below are 12 T cell receptor beta chains from a single sample sequenced in a study of blood T cells in healthy people across ages (dated by TCRdb to about 2015). To prepare the library, 5' RACE was applied. TCRdb names Illumina HiSeq 2500 as the instrument used. A second PCR of about 6 to 12 cycles was run with a J-beta primer mix and a sample-barcoded 5' primer. TCRdb reprocessing: public reads trimmed at Q25 with fastp, clones called with MiXCR, in-frame beta chains kept. For every CDR3 protein sequence, its rows merge into one entry that carries the most common genes and DNA. A total of 750,000 to 950,000 distinct CDR3 sequences appear in this sample, roughly 25% of them only once. Of the sample, about 2.9% is held by the ten largest clones. These data were also filed under a second study, of T cells of mothers and their children.

Sequences were obtained from blood. The receptor source for this set is a boy under 18 in good health.

V usage is TRBV27 and J usage is TRBJ2-1; D gene ambiguous. V lost 8 bases to trimming and J lost 0 bases, with 11 bases between them. From germline, CDR1 is MNHEY and CDR2 SMNVEV (reference sequence). This CDR3 region has 14 residues. The CDR3 here is CASSDVGSYNEQFF. CDR3 nucleotide sequence: TGTGCCAGCTCGGACGTGGGCTCCTACAATGAGCAGTTCTTC.

The rearrangement joins TRBV5-1 to TRBJ2-2, with 10 bases matching TRBD2. Germline CDR1 reads SGHRS; CDR2 reads YFSETQ. The CDR3 covers 18 residues. V was pared by 0 bases and J by 4 bases, with 9 bases of the junction left unmatched. The CDR3 DNA follows: TGCGCCAGCAGCTTGGCTGCTAGCGGGGGCCGGGGCACCGGGGAGCTGTTTTTT. It codes for CASSLAASGGRGTGELFF.

This chain links TRBV5-1 with TRBJ2-5; D possibly corresponds to TRBD2 (6 bases). The CDR3 covers 17 residues. V was cut by 2 bases and J by 4 bases, with 21 bases left in between. Germline V gene data show CDR1 as SGHRS and CDR2 as YFSETQ. CDR3 loop: CASSFGDRARAGETQYF. The CDR3 DNA reads TGCGCCAGCAGCTTCGGGGACCGGGCTAGAGCGGGAGAGACCCAGTACTTC.

The chain employs TRBV20-1 and TRBJ2-1, with D possibly being TRBD1 (6 bases). Germline V gene lookup returns CDR1 DFQATT and CDR2 SNEGSKA (reference sequence). The CDR3 extends over 16 amino acids. V dropped 2 bases and J dropped 1 base, with 15 bases sitting between them. CDR3 bases: TGCAGTGCTAGACTCTTTGGAGACAGGTCCTACAATGAGCAGTTCTTC. This translates into CSARLFGDRSYNEQFF.

CDR3 protein: CASSLGSQGGYGYTF. CDR3 in DNA: TGTGCCAGCAGCTTAGGCTCACAGGGCGGCTATGGCTACACCTTC. The J gene is TRBJ1-2, the V gene TRBV7-2, with D possibly TRBD1 on 6 matching bases. The V and J ends lost 1 base and 4 bases respectively, with 13 bases between them. This CDR3 region has 15 residues. Per the germline V gene, CDR1 is SGHTA and CDR2 is FQGNSA.

The V and J genes are TRBV20-1 and TRBJ2-1; 10 bases fit TRBD1. Germline CDR1 and CDR2: DFQATT and SNEGSKA (reference sequence). The length of the CDR3 is 13 residues. V was pared by 3 bases and J by 6 bases, with 2 bases of the junction left unmatched. CDR3 in amino acids: CSARGQGINEQFF. Here the CDR3 DNA reads TGCAGTGCTAGGGGACAGGGGATCAATGAGCAGTTCTTC.

This clonotype showed up many times. The V gene is TRBV7-2, the J gene TRBJ2-3, with TRBD2 matching 11 bases. CDR1 and CDR2 from the germline V gene are SGHTA and FQGNSA. V gave up 5 bases and J gave up 0 bases; unmatched junction bases: 4. There are 16 residues in the CDR3. CDR3 DNA: TGTGCCAGCAGCCTACTAGCGGGGGCTAGCACAGATACGCAGTATTTT. Translated: CASSLLAGASTDTQYF.

This clonotype was counted between two and nine times. The CDR3 DNA sequence: TGTGCCAGCAGCGTCCCCAGGGAAGAGACCCAGTACTTC. Translation: CASSVPREETQYF. The chain is built from TRBV5-5 and TRBJ2-5; possible D gene TRBD1, 5 bases. Looked up from germline, CDR1 is SGHKS and CDR2 is YYEKEE (reference sequence). The CDR3 totals 13 residues. The V gene lost 4 bases and the J gene lost 3 bases, with 10 bases spanning the gap.

The chain couples TRBV20-1 to TRBJ2-5; the match to TRBD1 covers 8 bases. Gene TRBJ2-7 matches the end of the DNA better, so the J call may be wrong. There are 13 residues in the CDR3. The germline CDR1 and CDR2 sequences are DFQATT and SNEGSKA (reference sequence). The CDR3 reads CSALTGATYEQYF. The CDR3, as DNA: TGCAGTGCTTTGACAGGGGCCACCTACGAGCAGTACTTC.

This chain connects TRBV27 to TRBJ2-5, with 11 bases identical to TRBD2. The germline gives CDR1 MNHEY, CDR2 SMNVEV (reference sequence). The CDR3 length is 15 residues. V shed 5 bases and J 5 bases; nucleotides not matched to a gene: 7. CDR3: CASSTLAGALETQYF. As DNA, the CDR3 is TGTGCCAGCAGTACACTAGCGGGGGCCTTGGAGACCCAGTACTTC.

The rearrangement joins TRBV25-1 to TRBJ1-1; D gene ambiguous. The germline V gene encodes CDR1 MGHDK and CDR2 SYGVNS. The CDR3 covers 14 residues. Trimming took off 2 bases at V and 1 base at J, with 8 bases between the two ends. CDR3 sequence reads: CASSESWGNTEAFF. CDR3 DNA: TGTGCCAGCAGTGAAAGTTGGGGGAACACTGAAGCTTTCTTT.

This clonotype occurred a few times. The chain joins TRBV5-5 to TRBJ1-4; D is unclear. V lost 7 bases, J lost 4 bases, and 11 bases lay in between. The CDR3 runs 13 residues. Germline V gene lookup returns CDR1 SGHKS and CDR2 YYEKEE (reference sequence). The CDR3 here is CASRQAFNEKLFF. CDR3 bases: TGTGCCAGCCGTCAGGCGTTTAATGAAAAACTGTTTTTT.